Each of the 3 T cell receptor beta chains below was sequenced from the same sample in a study of T cells in Graves' hyperthyroidism and ophthalmopathy. Amplified regions were TCR beta CDR3 sequences from RNA transcripts. The study used the HTBI primer set for a first-round RT-PCR of the TCR CDR3. TCRdb called the multiplex PCR reads again in MiXCR, with one record for every CDR3 protein. This sample has about 600,000 distinct CDR3 sequences; about 14% occur once, and the top ten carry around an eighth. The sequencing input was blood. These receptors all come from a woman aged 45-65 years with Graves' ophthalmopathy.

This clonotype occurred many times. The CDR3 region has the DNA TGTGCCAGCAGCTTATTCCCCCAGAGCCTGAACACTGAAGCTTTCTTT. As protein: CASSLFPQSLNTEAFF. This chain links TRBV7-8 with TRBJ1-1; D is ambiguous. CDR3 length: 16 amino acids. Trimming removed 2 bases at V and 0 bases at J, with 13 bases between. CDR1 SGHVS and CDR2 FQNEAQ come from the germline V gene. Using reference TRBV7-8 and TRBJ1-1 for the parts outside the CDR3, the full variable domain is GAGVSQSPRYKVAKRGQDVALRCDPISGHVSLFWYQQALGQGPEFLTYFQNEAQLDKSGLPSDRFFAERPEGSVSTLKIQRTQQEDSAVYLCASSLFPQSLNTEAFFGQGTRLTVV.

This clonotype was picked up a small number of times. A junction boundary mismatches the germline segment, possibly from a read error. CDR3: CASKGGAYNSPLHF. The CDR3 DNA sequence: TGTGCCAGCAAGGGGGGGGCCTATAATTCACCCCTCCACTTT. The chain carries TRBV5-1 and TRBJ1-6; weak D call: TRBD1 (6 bases). The CDR3 consists of 14 residues. Germline V gives CDR1 SGHRS, CDR2 YFSETQ.

The V gene is TRBV20-1, the J gene TRBJ1-6; the D gene is possibly TRBD1 (6 bases). The CDR3 consists of 13 residues. Germline values: CDR1 DFQATT, CDR2 SNEGSKA (reference sequence). V was trimmed by 0 bases and J by 10 bases, leaving 10 bases between them. The CDR3, as DNA: TGCAGTGCTAGAGACAGGGGTCAGTCACCCCTCCACTTT. Translating gives CSARDRGQSPLHF.